This record covers a single TCR beta chain. Its antigen is unidentified. The PCR used 60 Vbeta and 13 Jbeta primers. Generated by immunoSEQ multiplex PCR, the TCRdb table keeps only in-frame clones and is missing some. Of around 150,000 clones listed, about 80% were seen once; the top ten hold approximately 2%. V was cut by 6 bases and J by 3 bases, with 5 bases left in between. Germline-derived CDR1 and CDR2 are SNHLY and FYNNEI. The CDR3 consists of 11 residues. This sample is drawn from a study of cytomegalovirus exposure and HLA in healthy donors. General study findings and limits: It was taken for granted in presence/absence analyses that sequencing depth across donors was roughly uniform. An Asian-associated ancestry cluster reportedly showed fewer N-insertions than the approximately 600-donor mean in a later analysis. A few chains tied to CMV proved CMV antigen-specific in vitro.

What was sequenced was PBMCs. This receptor was identified in a man aged 25 to 45 in good health and CMV-seronegative. The chain joins TRBV2 to TRBJ1-2; the D is unclear. The CDR3 protein is CASRRDYGYTF. For the CDR3, the DNA is TGTGCCAGCAGGCGGGACTATGGCTACACCTTC.